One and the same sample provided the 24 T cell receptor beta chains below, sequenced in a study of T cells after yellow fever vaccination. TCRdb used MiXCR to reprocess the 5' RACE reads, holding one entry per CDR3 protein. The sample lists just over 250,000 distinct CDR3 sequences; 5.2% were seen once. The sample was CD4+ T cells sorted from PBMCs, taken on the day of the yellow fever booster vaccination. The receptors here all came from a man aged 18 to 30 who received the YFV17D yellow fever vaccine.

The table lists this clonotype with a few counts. DNA for the CDR3: TGTGCCATCAGCCTGGACAGGCGACTGCAGTATTTT. It is translated as CAISLDRRLQYF. The rearrangement links TRBV10-3 to TRBJ2-3; 7 nucleotides agree with TRBD1. This CDR3 has 12 amino acids. Germline lookup yields CDR1 ENHRY and CDR2 SYGVKD. V shed 6 bases, J shed 11 bases, and the junction held 8 bases outside the gene matches.

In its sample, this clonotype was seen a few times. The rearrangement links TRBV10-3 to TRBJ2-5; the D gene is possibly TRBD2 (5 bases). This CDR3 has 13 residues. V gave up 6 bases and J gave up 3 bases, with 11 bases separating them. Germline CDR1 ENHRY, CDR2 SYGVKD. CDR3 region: CAISGSAEETQYF. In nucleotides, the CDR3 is TGTGCCATCAGCGGATCAGCGGAAGAGACCCAGTACTTC.

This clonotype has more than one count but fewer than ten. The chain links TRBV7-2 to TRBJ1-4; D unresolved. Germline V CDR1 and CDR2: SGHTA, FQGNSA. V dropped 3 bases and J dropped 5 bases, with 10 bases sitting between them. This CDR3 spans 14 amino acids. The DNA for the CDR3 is TGTGCCAGCAGCTTCTTCACGTCGAATGAAAAACTGTTTTTT. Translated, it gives CASSFFTSNEKLFF.

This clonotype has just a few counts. The CDR3, as DNA: TGTGCCAGCGGGGGACAGGGGGCGAACACTGAAGCTTTCTTT. It specifies CASGGQGANTEAFF. This rearrangement joins TRBV2 to TRBJ1-1, with 12 bases that match TRBD1. Germline loops: CDR1 SNHLY, CDR2 FYNNEI. The CDR3 extends over 14 amino acids. V shed 8 bases, J shed 1 base, and the junction held 2 bases outside the gene matches.

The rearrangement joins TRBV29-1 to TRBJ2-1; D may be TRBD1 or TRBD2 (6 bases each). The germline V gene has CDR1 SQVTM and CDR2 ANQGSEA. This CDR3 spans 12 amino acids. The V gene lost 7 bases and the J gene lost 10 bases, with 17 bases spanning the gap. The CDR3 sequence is CSGGATLGEQFF. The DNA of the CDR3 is TGCAGCGGGGGGGCAACTCTAGGCGAGCAGTTCTTC.

The CDR3 DNA reads TGTGCCAGCAGTGACCTGGGATCTGAGACCCAGTACTTC. Translation gives CASSDLGSETQYF. V is TRBV6-2 or TRBV6-3 and J is TRBJ2-5; D is uncertain. The CDR3 totals 13 residues. Germline CDR1 is MNHEY and CDR2 is SVGEGT. V lost 5 bases and J 5 bases, leaving 12 bases between the germline ends.

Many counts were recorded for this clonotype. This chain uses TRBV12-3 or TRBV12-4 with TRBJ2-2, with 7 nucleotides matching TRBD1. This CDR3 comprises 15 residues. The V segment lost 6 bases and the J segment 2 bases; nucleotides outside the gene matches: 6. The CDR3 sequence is CASRYGTVNTGELFF. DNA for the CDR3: TGTGCCAGCAGATACGGGACAGTCAACACCGGGGAGCTGTTTTTT.

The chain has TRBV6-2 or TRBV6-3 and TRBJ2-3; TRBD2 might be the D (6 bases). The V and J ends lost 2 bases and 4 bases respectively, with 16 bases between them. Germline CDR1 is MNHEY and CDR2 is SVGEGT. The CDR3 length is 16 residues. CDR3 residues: CASSYGMEGAADTQYF. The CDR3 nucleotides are TGTGCCAGCAGTTACGGTATGGAGGGAGCCGCAGATACGCAGTATTTT.

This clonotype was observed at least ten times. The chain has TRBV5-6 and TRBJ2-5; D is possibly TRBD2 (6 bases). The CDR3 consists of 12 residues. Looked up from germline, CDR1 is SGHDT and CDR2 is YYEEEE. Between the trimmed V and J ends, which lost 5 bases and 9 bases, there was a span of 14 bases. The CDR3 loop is CASRITGGSQYF. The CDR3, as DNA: TGTGCCAGCAGGATCACCGGGGGTTCCCAGTACTTC.

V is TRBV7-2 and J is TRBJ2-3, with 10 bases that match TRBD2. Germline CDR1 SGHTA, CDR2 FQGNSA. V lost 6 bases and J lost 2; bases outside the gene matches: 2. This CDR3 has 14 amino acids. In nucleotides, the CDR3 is TGTGCCAGCAGACTAGCGGGGATCACAGATACGCAGTATTTT. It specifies CASRLAGITDTQYF.

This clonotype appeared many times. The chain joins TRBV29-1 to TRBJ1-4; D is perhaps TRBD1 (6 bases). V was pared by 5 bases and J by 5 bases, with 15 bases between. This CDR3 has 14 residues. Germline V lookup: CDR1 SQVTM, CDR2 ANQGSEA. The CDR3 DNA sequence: TGCAGCGTTATAAAGACAGGACGGAATGAAAAACTGTTTTTT. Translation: CSVIKTGRNEKLFF.

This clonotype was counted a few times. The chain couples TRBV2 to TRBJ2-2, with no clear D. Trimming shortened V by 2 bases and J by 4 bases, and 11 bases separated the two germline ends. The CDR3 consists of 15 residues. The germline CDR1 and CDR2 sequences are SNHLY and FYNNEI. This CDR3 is CASSEPLVATGELFF. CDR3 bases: TGTGCCAGCAGTGAACCCCTAGTCGCCACCGGGGAGCTGTTTTTT.

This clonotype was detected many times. The CDR3 loop is CASSPPTASYNEQFF. CDR3 coding DNA: TGTGCCAGCAGCCCCCCGACTGCCTCCTACAATGAGCAGTTCTTC. V gene TRBV7-2 combines with J gene TRBJ2-1, with D unresolved. V was pared by 5 bases and J by 0 bases, with 11 bases between. The CDR3 spans 15 residues. Per germline, CDR1 SGHTA and CDR2 FQGNSA.

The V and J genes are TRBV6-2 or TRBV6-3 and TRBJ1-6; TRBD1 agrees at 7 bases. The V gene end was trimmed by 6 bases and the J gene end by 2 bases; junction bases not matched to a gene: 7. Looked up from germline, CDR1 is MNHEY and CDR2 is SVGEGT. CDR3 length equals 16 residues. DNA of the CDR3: TGTGCCAGCAGCGACGACAGGGACACCTATAATTCACCCCTCCACTTT. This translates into CASSDDRDTYNSPLHF.

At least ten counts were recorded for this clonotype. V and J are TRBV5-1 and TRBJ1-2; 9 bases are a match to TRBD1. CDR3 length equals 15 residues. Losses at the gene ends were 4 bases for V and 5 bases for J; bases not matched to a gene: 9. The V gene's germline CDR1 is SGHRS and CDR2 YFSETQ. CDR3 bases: TGCGCCAGCAGCCCGGGACAGGGAGTGACGTATGGCTACACCTTC. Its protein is CASSPGQGVTYGYTF.

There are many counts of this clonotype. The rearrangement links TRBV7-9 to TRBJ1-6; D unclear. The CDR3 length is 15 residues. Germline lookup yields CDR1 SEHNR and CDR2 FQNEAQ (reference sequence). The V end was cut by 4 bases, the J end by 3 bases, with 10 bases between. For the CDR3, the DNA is TGTGCCAGCAGCTCCCGATCCTTCTATAATTCACCCCTCCACTTT. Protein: CASSSRSFYNSPLHF.

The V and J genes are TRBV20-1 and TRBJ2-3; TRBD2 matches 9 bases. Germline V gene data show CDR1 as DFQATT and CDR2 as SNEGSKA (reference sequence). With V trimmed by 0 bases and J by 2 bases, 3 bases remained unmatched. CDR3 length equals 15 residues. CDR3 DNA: TGCAGTGCTAGAGATAGACTAGCGGTCACAGATACGCAGTATTTT. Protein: CSARDRLAVTDTQYF.

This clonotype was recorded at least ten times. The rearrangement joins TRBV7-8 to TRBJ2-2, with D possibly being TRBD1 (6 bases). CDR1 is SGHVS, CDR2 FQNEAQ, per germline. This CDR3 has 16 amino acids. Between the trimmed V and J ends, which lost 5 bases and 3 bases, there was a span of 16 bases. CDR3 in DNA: TGTGCCAGCAGCCCCCTCACAGGGTATGACACCGGGGAGCTGTTTTTT. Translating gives CASSPLTGYDTGELFF.

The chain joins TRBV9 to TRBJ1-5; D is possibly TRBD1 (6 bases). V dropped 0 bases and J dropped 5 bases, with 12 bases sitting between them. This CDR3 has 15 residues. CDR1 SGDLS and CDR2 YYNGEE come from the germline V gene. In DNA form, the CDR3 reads TGTGCCAGCAGCGTAGCAGGGGACACATATCAGCCCCAGCATTTT. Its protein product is CASSVAGDTYQPQHF.

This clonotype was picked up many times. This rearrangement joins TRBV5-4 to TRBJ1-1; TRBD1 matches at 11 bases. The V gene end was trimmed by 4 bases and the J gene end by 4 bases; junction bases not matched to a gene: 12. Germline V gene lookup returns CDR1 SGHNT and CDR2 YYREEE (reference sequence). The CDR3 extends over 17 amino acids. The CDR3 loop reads CASSRAGTGGLGTEAFF. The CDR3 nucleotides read TGTGCCAGCAGCCGCGCCGGGACAGGGGGTTTGGGCACTGAAGCTTTCTTT.

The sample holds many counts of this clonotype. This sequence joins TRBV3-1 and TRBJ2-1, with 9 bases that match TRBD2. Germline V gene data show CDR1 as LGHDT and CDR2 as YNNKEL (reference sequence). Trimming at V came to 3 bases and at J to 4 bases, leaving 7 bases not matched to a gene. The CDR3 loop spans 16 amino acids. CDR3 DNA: TGTGCCAGCAGCCAGTACGCGGGGGGGGCATACAATGAGCAGTTCTTC. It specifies CASSQYAGGAYNEQFF.

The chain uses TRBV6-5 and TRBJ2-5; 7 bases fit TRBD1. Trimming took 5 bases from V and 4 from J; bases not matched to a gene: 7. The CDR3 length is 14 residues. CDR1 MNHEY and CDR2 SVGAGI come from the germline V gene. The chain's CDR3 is CASSNNRGSETQYF. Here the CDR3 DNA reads TGTGCCAGCAGTAACAACAGGGGATCAGAGACCCAGTACTTC.

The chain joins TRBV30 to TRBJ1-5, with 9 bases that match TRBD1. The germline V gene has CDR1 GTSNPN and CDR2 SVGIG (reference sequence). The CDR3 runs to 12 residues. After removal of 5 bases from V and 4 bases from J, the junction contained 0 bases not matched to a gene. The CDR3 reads CAWDRGNQPQHF. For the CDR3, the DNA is TGTGCCTGGGACAGGGGGAATCAGCCCCAGCATTTT. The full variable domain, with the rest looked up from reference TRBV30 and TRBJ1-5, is SQTIHQWPATLVQPVGSPLSLECTVEGTSNPNLYWYRQAAGRGLQLLFYSVGIGQISSEVPQNLSASRPQDRQFILSSKKLLLSDSGFYLCAWDRGNQPQHFGDGTRLSIL.

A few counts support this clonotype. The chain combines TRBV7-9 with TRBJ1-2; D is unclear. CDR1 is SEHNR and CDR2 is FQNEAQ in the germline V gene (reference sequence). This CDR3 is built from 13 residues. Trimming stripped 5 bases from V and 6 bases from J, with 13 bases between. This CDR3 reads CASSHGVMDGYTF. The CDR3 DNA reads TGTGCCAGCAGCCACGGGGTTATGGATGGCTACACCTTC.